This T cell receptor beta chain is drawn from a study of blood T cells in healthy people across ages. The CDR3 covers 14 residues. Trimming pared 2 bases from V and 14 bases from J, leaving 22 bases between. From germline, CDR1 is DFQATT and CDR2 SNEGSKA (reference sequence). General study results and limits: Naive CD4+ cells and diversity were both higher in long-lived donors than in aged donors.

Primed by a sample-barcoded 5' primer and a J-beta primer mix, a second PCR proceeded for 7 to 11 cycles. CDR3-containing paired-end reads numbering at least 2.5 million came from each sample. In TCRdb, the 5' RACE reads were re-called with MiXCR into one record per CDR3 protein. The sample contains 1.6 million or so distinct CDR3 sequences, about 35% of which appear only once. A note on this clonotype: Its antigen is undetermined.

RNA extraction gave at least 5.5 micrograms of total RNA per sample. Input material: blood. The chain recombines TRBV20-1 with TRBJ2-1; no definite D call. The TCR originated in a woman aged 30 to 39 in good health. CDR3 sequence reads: CSARSGQPMSLEFF. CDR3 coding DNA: TGCAGTGCTAGATCGGGCCAACCAATGAGTTTGGAGTTCTTC.